This passage covers 31 T cell receptor beta chains from one sample sequenced in a study of T-cell memory formation after mild COVID-19. TCRdb recomputed calls from the 5' RACE reads with MiXCR, one row per CDR3 protein. In the table there are hundreds of thousands of distinct CDR3 sequences, roughly 22% of which are singletons. Sequenced: PBMCs or a T cell subset sorted from them (not recorded which). Receptors originate from an adult woman who had mild COVID-19 (a few samples of this study predate the infection). Cell type and time point are not known.

This clonotype has only a few counts. The rearrangement joins TRBV12-3 or TRBV12-4 to TRBJ2-2; D is undetermined. V gave up 4 bases and J gave up 1 base, with 7 bases separating them. The CDR3 covers 14 residues. The CDR3: CASSSPLNTGELFF. The CDR3 bases are TGTGCCAGCAGTTCGCCGTTGAACACCGGGGAGCTGTTTTTT.

A few counts support this clonotype. This chain uses TRBV25-1 with TRBJ2-5, with D possibly matching TRBD1 (6 bases). There are 14 residues in the CDR3. Trimming left V 5 bases short and J 5 bases short, with 15 bases between. The germline gives CDR1 MGHDK, CDR2 SYGVNS. CDR3 region: CASSYGQLGETQYF. The CDR3, as DNA: TGTGCCAGCAGTTACGGACAGCTAGGGGAGACCCAGTACTTC.

This clonotype was counted only a few times. J is TRBJ2-3 and V is TRBV12-3 or TRBV12-4, with 7 bases lining up with TRBD1. The CDR3 extends over 15 amino acids. V was pared by 5 bases and J by 2 bases, with 7 bases of the junction left unmatched. CDR3 nucleotide sequence: TGTGCCAGCAGTCTCTGGGACAGAAACACAGATACGCAGTATTTT. Amino acids: CASSLWDRNTDTQYF.

Here the CDR3 DNA reads TGCAGTGCTAGCAGGGCAGCCCGCGAGACCCAGTACTTC. Translation gives CSASRAARETQYF. The rearrangement uses TRBV20-1 and TRBJ2-5; possibly TRBD1 for D (5 bases). Trimming cost V 3 bases and J 5 bases, with 13 bases left between them. Germline V lookup: CDR1 DFQATT, CDR2 SNEGSKA (reference sequence). The CDR3 has 13 residues.

The chain joins TRBV9 to TRBJ2-4; D may be TRBD2 (6 bases). Germline CDR1 is SGDLS and CDR2 is YYNGEE. V lost 0 bases and J 8 bases, leaving 12 bases between the germline ends. The CDR3 sequence is 14 residues long. The CDR3 reads CASSVDRGADIQYF. CDR3 bases: TGTGCCAGCAGCGTAGATCGCGGGGCGGACATTCAGTACTTC.

The J gene is TRBJ2-3, the V gene TRBV29-1; 7 nucleotides agree with TRBD2. Trimming took 3 bases from V and 6 from J; bases not matched to a gene: 6. Germline V CDR1 and CDR2: SQVTM, ANQGSEA. This CDR3 is built from 13 residues. DNA of the CDR3: TGCAGCGTTGAGTCTAGCGGTGCGGATACGCAGTATTTT. Protein: CSVESSGADTQYF.

The chain has TRBV7-3 and TRBJ2-5; 8 positions match TRBD2. The germline CDR1 and CDR2 sequences are SGHTA and FQGTGA. V shed 2 bases, J shed 5 bases, and the junction held 7 bases outside the gene matches. CDR3 length: 15 residues. CDR3 protein: CASSLAGGFWETQYF. Written as DNA, the CDR3 is TGTGCCAGCAGCTTAGCGGGAGGATTTTGGGAGACCCAGTACTTC.

The chain recombines TRBV5-5 with TRBJ1-1; weak D call: TRBD1 (5 bases). This CDR3 contains 13 residues. The germline V gene encodes CDR1 SGHKS and CDR2 YYEKEE (reference sequence). Between the trimmed V and J ends, which lost 1 base and 11 bases, there was a span of 15 bases. For the CDR3, the DNA is TGTGCCAGCAGCTTGAGCAGGGACCGGGGGGCTTTCTTT. Translating gives CASSLSRDRGAFF.

This rearrangement joins TRBV6-2 or TRBV6-3 to TRBJ2-7; a weak D match, TRBD1 (6 bases). Germline V gene sequence: CDR1 MNHEY, CDR2 SVGEGT. V dropped 2 bases and J dropped 2 bases, with 16 bases sitting between them. This CDR3 spans 16 amino acids. The CDR3 DNA reads as TGTGCCAGCAGTTACCCACAGGGCGGTGGCACCTACGAGCAGTACTTC. As protein: CASSYPQGGGTYEQYF.

This sequence joins TRBV24-1 and TRBJ2-1; D may match TRBD1 or TRBD2 (5 bases each). The length of the CDR3 is 14 residues. V was pared by 7 bases and J by 6 bases, with 15 bases between. Germline CDR1 is KGHDR and CDR2 is SFDVKD. The CDR3 region has the DNA TGTGCCACCAGGAAACGGGACGCCGGCAATGAGCAGTTCTTC. Its protein product is CATRKRDAGNEQFF.

In this sample, this clonotype turned up a few times. The CDR3 here is CASSLTTGAGTDTQYF. DNA for the CDR3: TGTGCCAGCAGCCTCACGACAGGCGCAGGCACAGATACGCAGTATTTT. The rearrangement joins TRBV7-2 to TRBJ2-3; D is possibly TRBD1 (6 bases). CDR3 length equals 16 residues. Trimming took 5 bases from V and 1 from J, leaving 16 bases between them. Germline V gives CDR1 SGHTA, CDR2 FQGNSA.

CDR3 residues: CASSPSSSGRAYEQYF. The CDR3 DNA is TGTGCCAGCTCACCAAGTTCTAGCGGGAGGGCCTACGAGCAGTACTTC. The J gene is TRBJ2-7, the V gene TRBV18, with 12 positions matching TRBD2. Losses at the gene ends were 2 bases for V and 2 bases for J; bases not matched to a gene: 4. This CDR3 contains 16 residues. Germline assignment: CDR1 KGHSH and CDR2 LQKENI.

The chain couples TRBV7-6 to TRBJ2-3; TRBD2 matches at 8 bases. Germline V gene lookup returns CDR1 SGHVS and CDR2 FNYEAQ. This CDR3 contains 18 residues. Unmatched junction bases numbered 16, after V lost 4 bases and J lost 4 bases. Here the CDR3 DNA reads TGTGCCAGCAGCTCGAAGAGCGGGAGTGTGGGGGGGGCAGATACGCAGTATTTT. Translating gives CASSSKSGSVGGADTQYF. The variable domain in full, completed from reference TRBV7-6 and TRBJ2-3, reads GAGVSQSPRYKVTKRGQDVALRCDPISGHVSLYWYRQALGQGPEFLTYFNYEAQQDKSGLPNDRFSAERPEGSISTLTIQRTEQRDSAMYRCASSSKSGSVGGADTQYFGPGTRLTVL.

The gene calls are TRBV7-3 and TRBJ2-1; 9 bases line up with TRBD1. Trimming removed 4 bases from V and 9 bases from J; junction bases left unmatched: 7. This CDR3 comprises 14 residues. From germline, CDR1 is SGHTA and CDR2 FQGTGA. CDR3 DNA sequence: TGTGCCAGCAGCTCTGGGACAGGGTTCGGTGAGCAGTTCTTC. It codes for CASSSGTGFGEQFF.

The V call is TRBV10-3, the J call TRBJ2-2; D is tentatively TRBD1 or TRBD2 (5 bases each). Germline loops: CDR1 ENHRY, CDR2 SYGVKD. The CDR3 length is 17 residues. With 6 bases removed from V and 0 bases from J, the gap between germline ends came to 17 bases. The CDR3 DNA follows: TGTGCCATCAGCCCCGGGATAGGGACCCCGAACACCGGGGAGCTGTTTTTT. This sequence encodes CAISPGIGTPNTGELFF.

The table lists this clonotype with a few counts. The gene calls are TRBV4-1 and TRBJ1-1; D is ambiguous. With 1 base removed from V and 2 bases from J, the gap between germline ends came to 11 bases. CDR3 length: 15 residues. CDR1 and CDR2 from the germline V gene are MGHRA and YSYEKL. CDR3 DNA: TGCGCCAGCAGCCAAGGTCCGGGATTTAACACTGAAGCTTTCTTT. Translated: CASSQGPGFNTEAFF.

The chain carries TRBV2 and TRBJ1-3; D uncertain. Trimming cost V 6 bases and J 4 bases, with 10 bases left between them. Germline assignment: CDR1 SNHLY and CDR2 FYNNEI. There are 13 residues in the CDR3. CDR3 region: CASRDDTGNTIYF. CDR3 in DNA: TGTGCCAGCAGGGACGACACGGGAAACACCATATATTTT.

The V gene is TRBV2, the J gene TRBJ2-5; 9 bases align to TRBD2. The CDR3 extends over 17 amino acids. V was clipped by 0 bases and J by 0 bases; unmatched bases: 5. CDR1 and CDR2 from the germline V gene are SNHLY and FYNNEI. CDR3 region: CASSEALGLAYQETQYF. The CDR3 DNA follows: TGTGCCAGCAGTGAAGCCCTGGGACTAGCATACCAAGAGACCCAGTACTTC.

This clonotype came up many times. The chain has TRBV18 and TRBJ2-3; 9 nucleotides line up with TRBD1. CDR3 length: 14 residues. V lost 8 bases, J lost 4 bases, and 7 bases stayed unmatched. The germline CDR1 and CDR2 sequences are KGHSH and LQKENI. The CDR3 here is CASSPRQGADTQYF. The CDR3 nucleotides read TGTGCCAGCAGCCCACGACAGGGGGCAGATACGCAGTATTTT.

In this sample, this clonotype turned up a few times. J is TRBJ2-7 and V is TRBV18, with 10 bases that match TRBD1. Trimming took 3 bases from V and 6 from J; bases not matched to a gene: 11. CDR3 length: 16 amino acids. Germline assignment: CDR1 KGHSH and CDR2 LQKENI. DNA of the CDR3: TGTGCCAGCTCACCGACCGGGACAGGGGCTAAGGGCGAGCAGTACTTC. Residues: CASSPTGTGAKGEQYF.

This clonotype was found a few times. This chain uses TRBV4-1 with TRBJ2-3; D is uncertain. Germline V gene sequence: CDR1 MGHRA, CDR2 YSYEKL. This CDR3 is built from 17 residues. Trimming removed 0 bases from V and 4 bases from J, with 17 bases in between. CDR3 protein: CASSQESLVNPPDTQYF. The CDR3 bases are TGCGCCAGCAGCCAAGAGAGTCTGGTAAACCCCCCAGATACGCAGTATTTT.

This clonotype was counted only a few times. The rearrangement joins TRBV27 to TRBJ1-2; D is uncertain. CDR1 is MNHEY, CDR2 SMNVEV, per germline (reference sequence). V shed 0 bases and J shed 4 bases, with 9 bases lying between them. CDR3 length: 14 amino acids. The CDR3 DNA is TGTGCCAGCAGTTTATCGATCGGAATCTATGGCTACACCTTC. Translating it yields CASSLSIGIYGYTF.

V usage is TRBV2 and J usage is TRBJ2-6; no clear D gene. From germline, CDR1 is SNHLY and CDR2 FYNNEI. V was pared by 6 bases and J by 0 bases, with 9 bases between. CDR3 size: 15 residues. Here the CDR3 DNA reads TGTGCCAGCAGGAGACTTGACTCTGGGGCCAACGTCCTGACTTTC. This encodes CASRRLDSGANVLTF.

This clonotype was seen a handful of times. V gene TRBV7-9 combines with J gene TRBJ1-6; weak D call: TRBD1 (5 bases). The CDR3 loop spans 17 amino acids. The V and J ends lost 3 bases and 3 bases respectively, with 15 bases between them. The germline gives CDR1 SEHNR, CDR2 FQNEAQ (reference sequence). Here the CDR3 DNA reads TGTGCCAGCAGCTTGGGCTCCGGGGCCAGCTATAATTCACCCCTCCACTTT. Its protein is CASSLGSGASYNSPLHF.

This clonotype was counted ten times or more. This chain joins TRBV6-5 and TRBJ2-4; weak D call: TRBD1 (6 bases). Germline V gene sequence: CDR1 MNHEY, CDR2 SVGAGI. This CDR3 region has 16 residues. V lost 5 bases to trimming and J lost 0 bases, with 14 bases between them. The CDR3 loop is CASSGTGMVAKNIQYF. DNA of the CDR3: TGTGCCAGCAGTGGCACAGGGATGGTAGCCAAAAACATTCAGTACTTC.

This clonotype was seen a few times. The chain recombines TRBV4-2 with TRBJ1-6; D is possibly TRBD1 (6 bases). Germline V gene lookup returns CDR1 LGHNA and CDR2 YNFKEQ. V lost 3 bases and J 9 bases, leaving 21 bases between the germline ends. This CDR3 has 17 residues. Written as DNA, the CDR3 is TGTGCCAGCAGCCATTTGGCGGGGGCTTTAGGACGTTCACCCCTCCACTTT. This sequence encodes CASSHLAGALGRSPLHF.

Only a few counts were recorded for this clonotype. J is TRBJ1-2 and V is TRBV12-3 or TRBV12-4; D remains unclear. The ends were cut back, 5 bases at V and 5 bases at J, with 12 bases in the middle. The CDR3 consists of 13 residues. The CDR3 DNA is TGTGCCAGCAGTCTGTGGCCGGAGTATGGCTACACCTTC. Translating gives CASSLWPEYGYTF.

This clonotype was seen a handful of times. The chain couples TRBV18 to TRBJ2-7, with D maybe TRBD2 (6 bases). V gave up 4 bases and J gave up 0 bases, with 16 bases separating them. The germline V gene encodes CDR1 KGHSH and CDR2 LQKENI. CDR3 length: 16 residues. CDR3: CASSQEGRAFSYEQYF. Written as DNA, the CDR3 is TGTGCCAGCTCACAGGAGGGCAGGGCCTTCTCCTACGAGCAGTACTTC. The full variable domain, in which reference TRBV18 and TRBJ2-7 provide the parts outside the CDR3, is NAGVMQNPRHLVRRRGQEARLRCSPMKGHSHVYWYRQLPEEGLKFMVYLQKENIIDESGMPKERFSAEFPKEGPSILRIQQVVRGDSAAYFCASSQEGRAFSYEQYFGPGTRLTVT.

This chain joins TRBV7-3 and TRBJ2-1; either TRBD1 or TRBD2 may fit D (5 bases each). The CDR3 consists of 13 residues. Germline CDR1 reads SGHTA; CDR2 reads FQGTGA. With 3 bases removed from V and 8 bases from J, the gap between germline ends came to 11 bases. CDR3 sequence reads: CASSFFEGYEQFF. DNA for the CDR3: TGTGCCAGCAGCTTTTTTGAGGGGTATGAGCAGTTCTTC.

This chain uses TRBV18 with TRBJ1-2; D is perhaps TRBD1 (6 bases). V gave up 3 bases and J gave up 6 bases, with 14 bases separating them. The germline CDR1 and CDR2 sequences are KGHSH and LQKENI. This CDR3 contains 14 residues. This CDR3 reads CASSPRDTANGYTF. In nucleotides, the CDR3 is TGTGCCAGCTCACCCCGGGACACGGCAAATGGCTACACCTTC.

Turning to this clonotype: Germline and junction disagree at one end, which may indicate a read error. V usage is TRBV7-9 and J usage is TRBJ2-7; D remains ambiguous. The CDR3 is 9 residues long. Germline assignment: CDR1 SEHNR and CDR2 FQNEAQ (reference sequence). CDR3 sequence: CADPCREDF. The CDR3 DNA reads as TGTGCCGACCCGTGCAGAGAGGACTTC.